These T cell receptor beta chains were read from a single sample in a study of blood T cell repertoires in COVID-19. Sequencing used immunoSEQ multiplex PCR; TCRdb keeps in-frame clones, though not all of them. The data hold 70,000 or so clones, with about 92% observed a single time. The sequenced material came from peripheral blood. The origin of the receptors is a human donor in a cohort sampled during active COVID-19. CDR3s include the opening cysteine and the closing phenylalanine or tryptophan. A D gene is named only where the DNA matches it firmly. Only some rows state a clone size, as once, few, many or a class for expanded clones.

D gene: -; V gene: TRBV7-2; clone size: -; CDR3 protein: CASSATAYEQYF
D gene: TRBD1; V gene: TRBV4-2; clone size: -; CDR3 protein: CASSQDGTGDRGRTDTQYF
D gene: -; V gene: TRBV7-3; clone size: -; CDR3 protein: CASSLNGGRSYEQYF
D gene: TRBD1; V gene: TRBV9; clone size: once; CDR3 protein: CASSLSGKGGSSTDTQYF
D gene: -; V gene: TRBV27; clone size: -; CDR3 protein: CASNRPQETQYF
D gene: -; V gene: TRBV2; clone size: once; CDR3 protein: CASSPDFSSYEQYF
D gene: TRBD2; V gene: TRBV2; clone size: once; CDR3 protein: CASTALGGSSYNEQFF
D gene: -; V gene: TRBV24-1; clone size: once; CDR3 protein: CATSVQGTGELFF
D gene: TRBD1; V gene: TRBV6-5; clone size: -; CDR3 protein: CASSLYRTGAYEQYF
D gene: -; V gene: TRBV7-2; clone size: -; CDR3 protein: CASSSTGSGANVLTF
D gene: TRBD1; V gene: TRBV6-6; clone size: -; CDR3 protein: CASSTGTGVQYF
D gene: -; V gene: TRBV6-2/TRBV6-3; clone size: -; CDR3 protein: CASSYGGIQPQHF
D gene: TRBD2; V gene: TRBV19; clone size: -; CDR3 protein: CASSMDVTSGWNEQFF
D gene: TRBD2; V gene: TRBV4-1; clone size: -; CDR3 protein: CASSQAVASGRHGYQETQYF
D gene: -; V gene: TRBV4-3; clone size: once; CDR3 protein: CASSQGQAKSSGANVLTF
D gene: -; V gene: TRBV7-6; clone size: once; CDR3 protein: CASSLEHRAGYEQYF
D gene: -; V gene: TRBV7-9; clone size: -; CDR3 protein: CASSLTAEGNYGYTF
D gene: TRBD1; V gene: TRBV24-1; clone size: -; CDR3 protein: CATSDRTGGFYGYTF
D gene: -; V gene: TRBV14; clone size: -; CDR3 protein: CASSQGRYNSPLHF
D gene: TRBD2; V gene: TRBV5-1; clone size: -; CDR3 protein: CASSARTSGVNTGELFF
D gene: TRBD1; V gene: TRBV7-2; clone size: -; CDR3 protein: CASTNVGQGARETQYF
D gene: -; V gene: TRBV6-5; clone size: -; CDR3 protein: CASRSDHFSYNEQFF
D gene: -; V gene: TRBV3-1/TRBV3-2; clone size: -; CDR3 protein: CASSQASNSLSYNEQFF
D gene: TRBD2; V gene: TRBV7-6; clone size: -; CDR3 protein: CASSQRSSGAYEQYF
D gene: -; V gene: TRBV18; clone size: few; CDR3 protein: CASSRRAQSNEKLFF
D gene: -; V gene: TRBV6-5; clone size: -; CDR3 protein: CASKRSSYNEQFF
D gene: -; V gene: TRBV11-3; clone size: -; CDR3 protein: CASSLSWLKKPTIAKNIQYF